This T cell receptor beta chain was retrieved from a study of shared clonotypes between healthy human individuals. Whole-study context: For every donor, three CD4 naive, three CD4 memory, two CD8 naive and one CD8 memory plates were used.

Comments on this clone: Antigen: not known.

Sequenced by immunoSEQ multiplex PCR; TCRdb stores in-frame clones only, minus some. The data hold 2 million to 2.5 million clones, with roughly 94% observed a single time. General study results and limits: Sharing across a handful of donors was seen in 4% to 6.5% of naive CD4 clonotypes. Generation probabilities were higher for clonotypes shared across all four sorted-subset donors than for unshared ones.

CDR3 length: 16 amino acids. V shed 1 base and J 1 base; nucleotides not matched to a gene: 6. In germline, CDR1 is SQVTM, CDR2 ANQGSEA. Sequenced sample: naive CD4+ T cells sorted from blood. The subset is: CD45RA+ positively selected. This receptor was identified in a man between 18 and 35 years old in good health. The genes are TRBV29-1 and TRBJ2-5; 10 nucleotides align to TRBD1. For the CDR3, the DNA is TGCAGCGTTGAAGCTAAGGGACAGGGGATCCAAGAGACCCAGTACTTC. Protein sequence: CSVEAKGQGIQETQYF.